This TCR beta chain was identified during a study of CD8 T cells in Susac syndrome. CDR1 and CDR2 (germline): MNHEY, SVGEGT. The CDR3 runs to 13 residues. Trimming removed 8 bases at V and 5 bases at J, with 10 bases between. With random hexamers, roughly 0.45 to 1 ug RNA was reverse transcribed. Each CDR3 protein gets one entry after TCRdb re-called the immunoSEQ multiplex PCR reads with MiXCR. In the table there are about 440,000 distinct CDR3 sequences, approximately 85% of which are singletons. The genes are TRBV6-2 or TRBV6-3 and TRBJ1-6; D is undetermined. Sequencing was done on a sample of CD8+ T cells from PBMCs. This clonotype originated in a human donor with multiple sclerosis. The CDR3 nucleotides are TGTGCCAGCCATGGGTATGATAATTCACCCCTCCACTTT. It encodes CASHGYDNSPLHF.